A single sample gave rise to the 30 T cell receptor beta chains below, sequenced in a study of CD8 T cells in Susac syndrome. With random hexamers, reverse transcription was performed on roughly 0.5 to 1 ug of RNA. In TCRdb, the immunoSEQ multiplex PCR reads were re-called with MiXCR into one record per CDR3 protein. Of about 76,000 distinct CDR3 sequences listed, approximately 94% are singletons. Sequenced sample: CD8+ T cells from PBMCs. These receptors all stem from a human donor with Susac syndrome.

This rearrangement joins TRBV4-1 to TRBJ2-5; 10 bases are shared with TRBD1. Looked up from germline, CDR1 is MGHRA and CDR2 is YSYEKL. There are 19 residues in the CDR3. The trim removed 4 bases at V and 1 base at J, leaving 15 bases unmatched. CDR3 bases: TGCGCCAGCAGCCCAAGGATACCGGGACAGGGGACGCTCCAAGAGACCCAGTACTTC. Its protein product is CASSPRIPGQGTLQETQYF.

The chain has TRBV4-3 and TRBJ2-3, with 8 bases lining up with TRBD2. Germline trimming cut 0 bases from V and 4 bases from J; bases unmatched to any gene: 9. CDR3 size: 17 residues. CDR1 and CDR2 from the germline V gene are LGHNA and YSLEER. The CDR3 sequence is CASSQDPGTSGADTQYF. The CDR3 coding sequence is TGCGCCAGCAGCCAAGACCCCGGGACTAGTGGCGCAGATACGCAGTATTTT.

The chain joins TRBV28 to TRBJ2-7; 8 bases line up with TRBD1. The V segment lost 2 bases and the J segment 0 bases; nucleotides outside the gene matches: 9. CDR3 length: 17 amino acids. Germline lookup yields CDR1 MDHEN and CDR2 SYDVKM. The CDR3 DNA reads as TGTGCCAGCAGTTTACTCGGACAGGGCGCATTCTCCTACGAGCAGTACTTC. Protein sequence: CASSLLGQGAFSYEQYF.

This chain uses TRBV6-6 with TRBJ2-1, with 7 bases fitting TRBD2. The CDR3 consists of 11 residues. CDR1 MNHNY and CDR2 SVGAGI come from the germline V gene (reference sequence). Germline trimming cut 8 bases from V and 7 bases from J; bases unmatched to any gene: 2. CDR3 loop: CASGGVNEQFF. CDR3 nucleotides: TGTGCCAGCGGGGGGGTGAATGAGCAGTTCTTC.

CDR3 bases: TGTGCCAGCAGTCTTCGGACAGCAACTAATGAAAAACTGTTTTTT. Translating gives CASSLRTATNEKLFF. V and J are TRBV2 and TRBJ1-4; a weak D match, TRBD1 (6 bases). CDR1 and CDR2 from the germline V gene are SNHLY and FYNNEI. The CDR3 sequence is 15 residues long. V lost 5 bases, J lost 0 bases, and 10 bases lay in between.

The chain joins TRBV24-1 to TRBJ1-2; no reliable D call. This CDR3 contains 14 residues. CDR1 and CDR2 (germline): KGHDR, SFDVKD. V was shortened by 7 bases and J by 3 bases, with 14 bases between the two germline ends. The CDR3 region is CATSVGNTDYGYTF. CDR3 nucleotide sequence: TGTGCCACCAGCGTGGGGAACACCGACTATGGCTACACCTTC.

This sequence joins TRBV7-6 and TRBJ1-1, with D unclear. The CDR3 totals 15 residues. Trimming pared 5 bases from V and 1 base from J, leaving 14 bases between. Germline lookup yields CDR1 SGHVS and CDR2 FNYEAQ. In DNA form, the CDR3 reads TGTGCCAGCAGCCCCTTTCGAGACACGAACACTGAAGCTTTCTTT. Residues: CASSPFRDTNTEAFF.

This chain uses TRBV12-3 or TRBV12-4 with TRBJ1-1; 7 bases align to TRBD1. V trimming: 2 bases; J trimming: 5 bases; junction bases outside the gene matches: 5. This CDR3 region has 14 residues. CDR3 sequence (DNA): TGTGCCAGCAGTTTAACAGGGGCGCGTACTGAAGCTTTCTTT. This sequence encodes CASSLTGARTEAFF.

V is TRBV4-1 and J is TRBJ1-2; no firm D call. V was trimmed by 1 base and J by 5 bases, leaving 17 bases between them. CDR1 and CDR2 (germline): MGHRA, YSYEKL. The CDR3 totals 16 residues. The CDR3 protein is CASSQGPSRKRYGYTF. The CDR3 DNA follows: TGCGCCAGCAGCCAAGGCCCCTCCAGGAAAAGGTATGGCTACACCTTC.

The CDR3 spells CASSIAGFTYEQYF. The CDR3 nucleotides read TGTGCCAGCAGTATAGCGGGTTTCACCTACGAGCAGTACTTC. V usage is TRBV27 and J usage is TRBJ2-7, with 7 bases fitting TRBD2. There are 14 residues in the CDR3. CDR1 MNHEY and CDR2 SMNVEV come from the germline V gene (reference sequence). V was pared by 5 bases and J by 2 bases, with 6 bases of the junction left unmatched.

The V gene is TRBV20-1, the J gene TRBJ2-4, with TRBD2 matching over 7 bases. After removal of 1 base from V and 3 bases from J, the junction contained 3 bases not matched to a gene. The CDR3 is 14 residues long. Per germline, CDR1 DFQATT and CDR2 SNEGSKA (reference sequence). The CDR3 DNA follows: TGCAGTGCTAGAGTTGCGGGGGACAAAAACATTCAGTACTTC. Its protein product is CSARVAGDKNIQYF.

J is TRBJ2-2 and V is TRBV14; D might be TRBD1 (5 bases). Germline V gives CDR1 SGHDN, CDR2 FVKESK. CDR3 length equals 16 residues. Trimming removed 0 bases from V and 1 base from J, with 9 bases in between. In nucleotides, the CDR3 is TGTGCCAGCAGCCAAGAAGGGGCAGGGAACACCGGGGAGCTGTTTTTT. It is translated as CASSQEGAGNTGELFF.

This chain joins TRBV7-9 and TRBJ1-1; D remains ambiguous. The CDR3 consists of 13 residues. The V gene's germline CDR1 is SEHNR and CDR2 FQNEAQ (reference sequence). The V end lost 10 bases, the J end lost 0 bases, and 12 bases lay between the germline ends. The CDR3, as DNA: TGTGCCACATACCCACAGATGAACACTGAAGCTTTCTTT. Translating it yields CATYPQMNTEAFF.

The rearrangement uses TRBV28 and TRBJ2-7; 8 bases line up with TRBD1. With V trimmed by 5 bases and J by 2 bases, 8 bases remained unmatched. This CDR3 is 15 amino acids long. Germline V gene data show CDR1 as MDHEN and CDR2 as SYDVKM. CDR3 amino acids: CASSPTGTGTYEQYF. Written as DNA, the CDR3 is TGTGCCAGCAGTCCTACCGGGACAGGAACCTACGAGCAGTACTTC.

The gene calls are TRBV30 and TRBJ1-1, with a possible D match to TRBD1 (6 bases). Germline-derived CDR1 and CDR2 are GTSNPN and SVGIG (reference sequence). This CDR3 comprises 13 residues. V lost 2 bases and J 0 bases, leaving 7 bases between the germline ends. The CDR3 sequence: CAWSRQVNTEAFF. Written as DNA, the CDR3 is TGTGCCTGGAGTCGACAGGTGAACACTGAAGCTTTCTTT.

The rearrangement joins TRBV27 to TRBJ2-1; no clear D. The germline CDR1 and CDR2 sequences are MNHEY and SMNVEV (reference sequence). CDR3 length: 15 amino acids. V gave up 5 bases and J gave up 6 bases, with 17 bases separating them. CDR3 in amino acids: CASSIDSSYPNEQFF. CDR3 DNA sequence: TGTGCCAGCAGTATAGACTCCAGCTACCCCAATGAGCAGTTCTTC.

This clonotype has just a few counts. This chain connects TRBV2 to TRBJ1-2; the D gene is possibly TRBD1 (5 bases). The CDR3 is 13 residues long. V was cut by 1 base and J by 2 bases, with 5 bases left in between. CDR1 is SNHLY and CDR2 is FYNNEI in the germline V gene. The CDR3 spells CASSEEGNYGYTF. The CDR3 coding sequence is TGTGCCAGCAGTGAAGAGGGGAACTATGGCTACACCTTC.

The genes are TRBV25-1 and TRBJ1-2, with D perhaps matching TRBD1 (5 bases). Trimming pared 2 bases from V and 4 bases from J, leaving 8 bases between. The CDR3 runs 13 residues. CDR1 is MGHDK and CDR2 is SYGVNS in the germline V gene. The CDR3 DNA is TGTGCCAGCAGTGAAGGGGGGGGCTATGGCTACACCTTC. As protein: CASSEGGGYGYTF.

The V and J genes are TRBV5-1 and TRBJ2-2, with TRBD1 matching 7 bases. The CDR3 totals 15 residues. The V segment lost 4 bases and the J segment 3 bases; nucleotides outside the gene matches: 6. Germline CDR1 SGHRS, CDR2 YFSETQ. The CDR3 spells CASSPWTGDTGELFF. In DNA, the CDR3 is TGCGCCAGCAGCCCCTGGACAGGAGACACCGGGGAGCTGTTTTTT.

This chain joins TRBV29-1 and TRBJ2-5; D gene uncertain. V was clipped by 5 bases and J by 1 base, with 11 bases between them. Per germline, CDR1 SQVTM and CDR2 ANQGSEA. The CDR3 spans 13 residues. In DNA, the CDR3 is TGCAGCGTTATAGGACGGACCCAAGAGACCCAGTACTTC. It is translated as CSVIGRTQETQYF.

This chain connects TRBV6-2 or TRBV6-3 to TRBJ2-7; 9 bases are a match to TRBD2. From germline, CDR1 is MNHEY and CDR2 SVGEGT. CDR3 length equals 14 residues. V gave up 7 bases and J gave up 0 bases; unmatched junction bases: 4. This CDR3 is CASKRAGGSYEQYF. The DNA for the CDR3 is TGTGCCAGCAAGAGAGCGGGAGGCTCCTACGAGCAGTACTTC.

This chain joins TRBV5-8 and TRBJ2-3, with D perhaps matching TRBD1 or TRBD2 (5 bases each). The germline V and J ends were trimmed by 8 bases and 2 bases, with 18 bases remaining between them. The CDR3 is 15 amino acids. Germline CDR1 reads SGHTS; CDR2 reads YDEGEE. In DNA form, the CDR3 reads TGTGCCAGTTATGGTTCGGGACCGACCACAGATACGCAGTATTTT. Its translation is CASYGSGPTTDTQYF.

This chain connects TRBV7-2 to TRBJ2-2; the match to TRBD2 covers 11 bases. The CDR3 runs to 15 residues. Germline trimming cut 10 bases from V and 6 bases from J; bases unmatched to any gene: 10. CDR1 and CDR2 (germline): SGHTA, FQGNSA. The CDR3 here is CANSYSGGAAGELFF. For the CDR3, the DNA is TGTGCCAACAGTTATAGCGGGGGGGCAGCCGGGGAGCTGTTTTTT.

V and J are TRBV6-5 and TRBJ1-2; D perhaps matches TRBD1 (5 bases). CDR3 length: 15 amino acids. Germline loops: CDR1 MNHEY, CDR2 SVGAGI. With 0 bases removed from V and 6 bases from J, the gap between germline ends came to 14 bases. The CDR3: CASSYSPGNPHGYTF. DNA for the CDR3: TGTGCCAGCAGTTACTCCCCAGGGAATCCCCATGGCTACACCTTC.

V gene TRBV7-9 combines with J gene TRBJ2-2; D is uncertain. The V end was cut by 2 bases, the J end by 4 bases, with 2 bases between. Germline CDR1 SEHNR, CDR2 FQNEAQ (reference sequence). The CDR3 has 12 residues. The CDR3 nucleotides read TGTGCCAGCAGCTTAATCACCGGGGAGCTGTTTTTT. Protein product: CASSLITGELFF.

The J gene is TRBJ2-7, the V gene TRBV5-1; 7 nucleotides line up with TRBD1. Germline V gene lookup returns CDR1 SGHRS and CDR2 YFSETQ. The CDR3 covers 14 residues. Unmatched junction bases numbered 4, after V lost 4 bases and J lost 0 bases. This CDR3 reads CASSPTGTSYEQYF. CDR3 nucleotide sequence: TGCGCCAGCAGCCCGACAGGGACCTCCTACGAGCAGTACTTC.

The rearrangement links TRBV7-9 to TRBJ2-7; 8 bases map to TRBD2. This CDR3 is built from 15 residues. CDR1 is SEHNR, CDR2 FQNEAQ, per germline (reference sequence). Trimming took 2 bases from V and 4 from J; bases not matched to a gene: 7. This chain's CDR3 is CASSLIAGKEYEQYF. CDR3 DNA: TGTGCCAGCAGCTTAATAGCGGGAAAGGAGTACGAGCAGTACTTC.

The chain uses TRBV6-5 and TRBJ1-5, with 8 bases matching TRBD1. J lost 7 bases, V lost 5 bases, and 4 bases had no gene match. The CDR3 runs 13 residues. The germline gives CDR1 MNHEY, CDR2 SVGAGI. The CDR3 coding sequence is TGTGCCAGCAGTACAGGGGGAGGCCAGCCCCAGCATTTT. Translated, it gives CASSTGGGQPQHF.

The chain combines TRBV29-1 with TRBJ1-1; no clear D gene. The CDR3 sequence is 13 residues long. V was trimmed by 6 bases and J by 1 base, leaving 12 bases between them. Germline V gene lookup returns CDR1 SQVTM and CDR2 ANQGSEA. The CDR3 loop reads CSVNGLGNTEAFF. CDR3 in DNA: TGCAGCGTGAACGGCCTGGGGAACACTGAAGCTTTCTTT.

The chain carries TRBV5-1 and TRBJ1-3; D ambiguous. Germline V gene sequence: CDR1 SGHRS, CDR2 YFSETQ. Trimming removed 0 bases at V and 0 bases at J, with 4 bases between. The CDR3 is made up of 14 amino acids. Written as DNA, the CDR3 is TGCGCCAGCAGCTTGGGCGCCTCTGGAAACACCATATATTTT. Protein sequence: CASSLGASGNTIYF.